This TCR beta chain was observed in a study of cytomegalovirus exposure and HLA in healthy donors. Study-level results: In a later analysis, HLA-associated beta chains showed higher expansion and lower generation probabilities than comparable chains. Earlier results showed most TCR beta V segments being productive about 90% or about 30% of the time.

Primers included in the PCR were 60 Vbeta and 13 Jbeta primers. Here immunoSEQ multiplex PCR was the method, and the copy in TCRdb shows in-frame clones only, minus some. The sample carries around 90,000 clones, over 60% recorded once. Points on this clone: Its antigen is unknown.

The source material was PBMCs. This TCR came from a woman aged 50 to 60 in good health and CMV-seropositive.

This CDR3 is CASSETVSAARETQYF. The CDR3 region has the DNA TGTGCCAGCAGTGAAACGGTCAGCGCGGCTCGGGAGACCCAGTACTTC. The chain couples TRBV6-1 to TRBJ2-5; D is uncertain. The CDR3 runs to 16 residues. Deletions cut 2 bases from V and 5 bases from J, with 18 bases between. Germline CDR1 reads MNHNS; CDR2 reads SASEGT.